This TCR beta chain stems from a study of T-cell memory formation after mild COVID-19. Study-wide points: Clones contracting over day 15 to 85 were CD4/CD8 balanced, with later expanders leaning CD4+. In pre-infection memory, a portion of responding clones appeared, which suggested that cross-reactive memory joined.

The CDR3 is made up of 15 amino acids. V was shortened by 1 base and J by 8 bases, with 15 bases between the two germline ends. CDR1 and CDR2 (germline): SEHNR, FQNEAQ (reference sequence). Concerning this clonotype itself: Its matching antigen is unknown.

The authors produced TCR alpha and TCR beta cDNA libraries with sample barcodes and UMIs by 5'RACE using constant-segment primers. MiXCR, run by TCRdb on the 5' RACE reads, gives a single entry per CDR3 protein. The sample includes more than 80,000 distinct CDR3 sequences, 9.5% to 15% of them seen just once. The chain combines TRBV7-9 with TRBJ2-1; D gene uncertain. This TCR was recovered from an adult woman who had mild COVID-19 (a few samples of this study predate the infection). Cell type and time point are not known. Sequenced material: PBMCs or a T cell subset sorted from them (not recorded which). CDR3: CASSLGPSQGYEQFF. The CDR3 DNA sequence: TGTGCCAGCAGCTTAGGGCCATCCCAAGGCTATGAGCAGTTCTTC. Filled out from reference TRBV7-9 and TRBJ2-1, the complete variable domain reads DTGVSQNPRHKITKRGQNVTFRCDPISEHNRLYWYRQTLGQGPEFLTYFQNEAQLEKSRLLSDRFSAERPKGSFSTLEIQRTEQGDSAMYLCASSLGPSQGYEQFFGPGTRLTVL.